This T cell receptor beta chain was sequenced during a study of blood T cells in healthy people across ages (dated by TCRdb to the mid-2010s). Context from the whole study: Template switching captured roughly one uniquely barcoded TCR beta cDNA molecule per two T cells in model experiments. For two donors (one aged 18 to 30 and one aged 80 or older), the study analyzed two additional independent replicas of 1 million unique cDNA reads from the same blood draw. To avoid experimental bias, donors of different ages were distributed randomly across sequencing lanes. The donors were split into four age groups: young (average about 16 years), middle-aged (39), aged (roughly 60) and long-lived (approximately 80). The study measured age-related changes in TCR beta repertoire diversity using deep sequencing normalized with unique cDNA molecular identifiers.

The investigation overall reported the following: The long-lived group showed more naive CD4+ T cells, fewer expanded clones and increased TCR diversity than the aged group, suggesting age selection. Estimates of total diversity from one million sequenced T cells were regarded as lower bounds and underestimates. As age increased, observed TCR beta diversity per million T cells dropped in a roughly linear way, and a significant reduction was already evident by age about 40. Conclusive comparison of naive and antigen-experienced compartments was prevented by the profiling of bulk unsorted PBMCs. Observed TCR beta diversity correlated strongly with the percentage of naive T cells measured by flow cytometry. Because donor CMV infection status was unknown, age-related changes in expanded clonotypes were potentially confounded.

The roughly 37 donors, aged about 6 to 100 years, were systemically healthy Caucasian individuals from Russia. Roughly 9 milliliters of peripheral blood were drawn from each donor into EDTA-treated Vacutainer tubes. Ficoll-Paque density-gradient centrifugation was used to isolate PBMCs, with at least 7 million obtained per sample. Trizol reagent was used to extract total RNA from the PBMCs, yielding at least 5.5 micrograms per sample. The percentages of naive CD45RAhigh/CD27high T cells were determined by flow cytometry on a PBMC aliquot from every donor. CDR1 SGHRS and CDR2 YFSETQ are derived from the germline V gene. The junction shows trimming of 4 bases on V and 0 bases on J, plus 26 bases between the germline ends. CDR3 length: 19 amino acids, cysteine to phenylalanine. CDR3 DNA only is kept here, 57 bases in frame from base 1. The library was built by means of 5' RACE. The sequencing machine was an Illumina HiSeq 2500. The second PCR ran for about 6 to 12 cycles and used a J-beta primer mix along with a sample-barcoded 5' primer. A template-switch 5' adaptor carrying 12 random nucleotides introduced a unique molecular identifier onto each TCR beta cDNA molecule. Each sample yielded at least 2.5 million CDR3-containing paired-end reads. First-strand cDNA was synthesized from all RNA with the Mint cDNA synthesis kit, primed by a TRBC-specific oligonucleotide. After uracil-DNA glycosylase treatment, a first 18-cycle PCR used universal primers M1SS and BC2_uni_R on all cDNA. The original methods were these. Each sample was normalized by randomly selecting 1 million high-quality reads, each carrying a distinct molecular identifier. Reads with shared molecular identifiers were discarded instead of being binned into consensus sequences. MiTCR, set to a Q25 quality threshold and the strictest error-elimination algorithm, was used for CDR3 identification, clonotype clustering and error correction. A nonparametric unseen species model with Euler transformation was used to estimate lower-bound total TCR beta diversity. TCRdb ran its own pipeline on the public reads, namely fastp trimming at Q25 and MiXCR clone calling, and kept in-frame beta chains. Rows are combined by CDR3 protein, so each entry shows the most common genes and DNA. The V and J calls follow TCRdb's processing rather than the paper's. Here the sample has 910,000 or so distinct CDR3 sequences; about 51% occur a single time. The top ten hold roughly a fifth of the sample.

About this clonotype itself: Its antigen is currently not known. No base quality information exists; no much larger clone differs at one position.

The source material was blood. This sequence uses TRBV5-1 and TRBJ2-7; the D gene cannot be resolved beyond TRBD1 or TRBD2, each matching 6 bases. The clonotype originates from a woman aged 60 to 75 in good health. In nucleotide form, the sequence is TGCGCCAGCAGCCCCCAGTCGTGGGAGGCCAAAGGGGGCTCCTACGAGCAGTACTTC. Its translation reads: CASSPQSWEAKGGSYEQYF.